One T cell receptor (beta chain) is described in this entry. What it binds is unknown. This sample is part of a study of T cell clusters in autoimmune cytopenias. About the study: The median distinct TRB clonotype count was approximately 2,500 per sample, from a median 51,575 reads. Study-level results: Primary autoimmune cytopenia patients seemingly lacked the physiological T cell clusters found in healthy donors. The cluster-lack signature was not seen for secondary cytopenia versus chronic lymphocytic leukemia. The T cell clusters came from computational analysis alone and lack functional validation.

In germline, CDR1 is LNHDA, CDR2 SQIVND (reference sequence). The CDR3 has 13 residues. Multiplex touch-down PCR amplified TRB using TRB-A and TRB-B pools in one tube. Reprocessing the multiplex PCR reads, TCRdb reports a single entry for every CDR3 protein and omits DNA. The sample data list some 2,500 distinct CDR3 sequences. Each sample's input was about 250 ng genomic DNA, about 38,000 genome equivalents. The receptor was derived from a human donor with an autoimmune cytopenia or autoimmune hepatitis (not recorded which). The chain carries TRBV19 and TRBJ2-1. Input material: peripheral blood. CDR3 residues: CASSIGRRNEQFF.